The source of this T cell receptor beta chain is a study of shared clonotypes between healthy human individuals. Study results and limitations: Naive subsets usually exceeded memory subsets in estimated richness.

Researchers partitioned CD4+ cells into CD45RA+ naive and CD45RA-negative memory subsets. Assay used: immunoSEQ multiplex PCR; TCRdb lists only in-frame clones, some missing. The repertoire holds under 1,100,000 clones, with 65% to 75% as singletons. With respect to this clone: Its antigen is unidentified.

This TCR was recovered from a man between 18 and 35 years old in good health. Sequencing was done on a sample of memory CD4+ T cells sorted from blood. The subset denotes: CD45RA-negative fraction.

CDR3 nucleotides: TGTGCCAGCAGTGAGGGGACAGGAAACACTGAAGCTTTCTTT. This codes for CASSEGTGNTEAFF. V usage is TRBV6-1 and J usage is TRBJ1-1; 8 nucleotides match TRBD1. From germline, CDR1 is MNHNS and CDR2 SASEGT. The CDR3 extends over 14 amino acids. Losses at the gene ends were 3 bases for V and 2 bases for J; bases not matched to a gene: 2.